The TCR beta chain described here comes from a study of cytomegalovirus exposure and HLA in healthy donors. There were likely unrecorded immune exposures, though donors were nominally healthy when sampled. Germline values: CDR1 SNHLY, CDR2 FYNNEI. V shed 1 base and J 7 bases; nucleotides not matched to a gene: 2. The CDR3 covers 14 residues. PCR employed 60 Vbeta and 13 Jbeta primers. Clones were sequenced by immunoSEQ multiplex PCR, and TCRdb holds only the in-frame ones, with some missing. The sample consists of around 150,000 clones, around 77% of them appearing once. What was sequenced was PBMCs. The V gene is TRBV2, the J gene TRBJ1-1, with 11 bases identical to TRBD1. The receptor was isolated from a woman aged 40 to 49 in good health and CMV-seronegative. The CDR3 here is CASSEGTGGYEAFF. The DNA of the CDR3 is TGTGCCAGCAGTGAAGGGACAGGGGGCTATGAAGCTTTCTTT.